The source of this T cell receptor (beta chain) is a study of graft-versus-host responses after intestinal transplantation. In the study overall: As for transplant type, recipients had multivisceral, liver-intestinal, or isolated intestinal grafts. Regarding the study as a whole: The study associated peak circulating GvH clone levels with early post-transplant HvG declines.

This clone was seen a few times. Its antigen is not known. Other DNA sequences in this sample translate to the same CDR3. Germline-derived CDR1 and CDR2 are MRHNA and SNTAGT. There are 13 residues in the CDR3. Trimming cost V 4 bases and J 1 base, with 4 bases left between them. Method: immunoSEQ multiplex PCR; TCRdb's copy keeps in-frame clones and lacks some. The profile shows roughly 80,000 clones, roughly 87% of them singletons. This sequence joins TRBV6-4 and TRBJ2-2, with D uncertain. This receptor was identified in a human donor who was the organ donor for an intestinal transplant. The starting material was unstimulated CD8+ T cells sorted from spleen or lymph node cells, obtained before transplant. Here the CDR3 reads CASSAGNTGELFF. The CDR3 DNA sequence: TGTGCCAGCAGTGCGGGGAACACCGGGGAGCTGTTTTTT.